This T cell receptor beta chain is from a study of cytomegalovirus exposure and HLA in healthy donors. In regard to this clone: Its target is unknown.

The study ran its PCR with 60 Vbeta and 13 Jbeta primers. The table came from immunoSEQ multiplex PCR; TCRdb's copy has only in-frame clones and leaves some out. The sample yields about 190,000 clones, 65% to 85% seen once. Trimming at V came to 3 bases and at J to 8 bases, leaving 10 bases not matched to a gene. Germline V gene data show CDR1 as SGHTA and CDR2 as FQGNSA. The CDR3 runs 16 residues. Study findings and constraints: Across all donors, roughly uniform sequencing depth was an assumption of the presence/absence analyses. After further analysis at a later stage, 15,000 to 20,000 TCR beta sequences were associated with HLA alleles at 0.05 false discovery rate. Prior analysis indicated that the majority of TCR beta V segments exhibited productivity approximately 90% or approximately 30% of the time.

Sample: PBMCs. V usage is TRBV7-2 and J usage is TRBJ2-1, with 10 bases identical to TRBD1. This TCR was sampled from a man aged 45 to 65 in good health and CMV-seronegative. CDR3 DNA sequence: TGTGCCAGCAGCTTTTTCCCGGGACAGGGGATCCATGAGCAGTTCTTC. Amino acid sequence: CASSFFPGQGIHEQFF.